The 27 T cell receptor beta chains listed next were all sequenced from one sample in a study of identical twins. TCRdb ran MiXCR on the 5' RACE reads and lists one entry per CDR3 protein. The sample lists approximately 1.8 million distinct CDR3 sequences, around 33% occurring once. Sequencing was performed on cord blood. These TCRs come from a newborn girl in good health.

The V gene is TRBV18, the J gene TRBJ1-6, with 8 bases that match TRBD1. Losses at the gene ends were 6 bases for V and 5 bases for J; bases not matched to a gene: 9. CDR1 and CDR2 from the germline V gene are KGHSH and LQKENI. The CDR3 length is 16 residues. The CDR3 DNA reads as TGTGCCAGCTCGTTACAGGGGGAGGCCGATAATTCACCCCTCCACTTT. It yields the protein CASSLQGEADNSPLHF.

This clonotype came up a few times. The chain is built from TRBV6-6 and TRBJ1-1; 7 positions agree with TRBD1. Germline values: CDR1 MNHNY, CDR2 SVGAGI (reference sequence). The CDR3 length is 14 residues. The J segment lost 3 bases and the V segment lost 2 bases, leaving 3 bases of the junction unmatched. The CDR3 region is CASSYKGAYTEAFF. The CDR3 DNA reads TGTGCCAGCAGTTACAAGGGGGCGTACACTGAAGCTTTCTTT.

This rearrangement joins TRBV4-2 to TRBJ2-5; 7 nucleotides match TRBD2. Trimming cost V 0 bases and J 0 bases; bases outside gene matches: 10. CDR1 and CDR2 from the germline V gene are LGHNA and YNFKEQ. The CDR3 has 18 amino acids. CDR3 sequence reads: CASSQEPQSGIYQETQYF. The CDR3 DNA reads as TGTGCCAGCAGCCAAGAACCCCAAAGCGGGATCTACCAAGAGACCCAGTACTTC.

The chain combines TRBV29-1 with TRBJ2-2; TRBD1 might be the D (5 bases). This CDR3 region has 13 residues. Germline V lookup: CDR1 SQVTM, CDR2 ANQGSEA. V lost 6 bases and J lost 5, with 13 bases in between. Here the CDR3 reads CSVASRETGELFF. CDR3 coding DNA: TGCAGCGTCGCATCCAGGGAAACCGGGGAGCTGTTTTTT.

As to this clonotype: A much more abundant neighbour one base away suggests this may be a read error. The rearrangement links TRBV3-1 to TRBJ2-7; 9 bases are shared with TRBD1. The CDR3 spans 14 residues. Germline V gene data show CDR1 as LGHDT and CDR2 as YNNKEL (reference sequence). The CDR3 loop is CASSHGTGINERYF. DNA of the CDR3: TGTGCCAGCAGCCACGGGACAGGGATAAACGAGCGGTACTTC.

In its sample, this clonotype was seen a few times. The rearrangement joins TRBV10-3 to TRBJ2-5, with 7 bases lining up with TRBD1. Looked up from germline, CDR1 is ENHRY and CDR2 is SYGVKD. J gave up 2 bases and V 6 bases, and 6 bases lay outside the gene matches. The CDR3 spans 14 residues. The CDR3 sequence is CAIRTGTAQETQYF. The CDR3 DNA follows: TGTGCCATCAGAACCGGGACAGCTCAAGAGACCCAGTACTTC.

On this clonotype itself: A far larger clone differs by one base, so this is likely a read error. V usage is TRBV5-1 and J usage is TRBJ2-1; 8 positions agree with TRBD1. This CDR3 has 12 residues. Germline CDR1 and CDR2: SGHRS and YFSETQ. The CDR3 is CTSSWTGNEQFF. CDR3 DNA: TGCACCAGCAGCTGGACAGGGAATGAGCAGTTCTTC.

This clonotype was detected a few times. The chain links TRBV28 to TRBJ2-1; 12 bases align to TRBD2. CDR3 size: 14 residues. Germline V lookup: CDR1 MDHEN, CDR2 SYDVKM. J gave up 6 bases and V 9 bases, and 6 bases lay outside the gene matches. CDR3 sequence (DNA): TGTGCCAGGGTACTAGCGGGAGGCCGCAATGAGCAGTTCTTC. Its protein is CARVLAGGRNEQFF.

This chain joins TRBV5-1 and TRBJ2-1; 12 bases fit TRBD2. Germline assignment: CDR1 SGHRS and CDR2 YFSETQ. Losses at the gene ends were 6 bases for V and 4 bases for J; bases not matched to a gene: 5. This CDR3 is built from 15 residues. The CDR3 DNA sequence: TGCGCCAGCACCCGGACTAGCGGGATATACAATGAGCAGTTCTTC. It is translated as CASTRTSGIYNEQFF.

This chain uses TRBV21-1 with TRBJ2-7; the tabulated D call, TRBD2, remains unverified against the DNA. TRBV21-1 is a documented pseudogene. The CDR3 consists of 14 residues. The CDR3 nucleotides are TGTGCCAGCATTCCGAGGGACCACTCCTACGAGCAGTACTTC. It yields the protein CASIPRDHSYEQYF.

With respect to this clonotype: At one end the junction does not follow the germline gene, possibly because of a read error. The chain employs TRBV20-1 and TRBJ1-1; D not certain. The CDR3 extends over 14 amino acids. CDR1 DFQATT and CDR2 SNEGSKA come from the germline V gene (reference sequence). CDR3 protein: CSVRRIVEGTKAFF. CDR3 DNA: TGCAGTGTTAGACGTATCGTTGAGGGCACTAAAGCTTTCTTT.

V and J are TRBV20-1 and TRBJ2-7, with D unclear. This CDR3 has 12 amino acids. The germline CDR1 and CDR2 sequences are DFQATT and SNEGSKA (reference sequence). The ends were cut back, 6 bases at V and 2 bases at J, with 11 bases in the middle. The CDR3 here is CSAAGPTYEQYF. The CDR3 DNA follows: TGCAGTGCGGCCGGGCCGACCTACGAGCAGTACTTC.

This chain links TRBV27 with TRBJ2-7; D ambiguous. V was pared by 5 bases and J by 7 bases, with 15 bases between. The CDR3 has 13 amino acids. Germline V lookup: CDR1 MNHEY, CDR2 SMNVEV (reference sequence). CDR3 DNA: TGTGCCAGCAGTGCCCCCTTTTACAATGAGCAGTACTTC. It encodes CASSAPFYNEQYF.

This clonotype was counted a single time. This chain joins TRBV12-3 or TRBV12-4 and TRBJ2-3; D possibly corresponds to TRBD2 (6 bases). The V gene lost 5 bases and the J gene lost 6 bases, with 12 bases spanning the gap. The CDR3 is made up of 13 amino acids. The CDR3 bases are TGTGCCAGCAGTCGGTGGGGGGATGATACGCAGTATTTT. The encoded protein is CASSRWGDDTQYF.

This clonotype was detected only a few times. CDR3 amino acids: CASRQDRGYGYTF. The CDR3 nucleotides read TGTGCCAGCAGACAGGACAGGGGCTATGGCTACACCTTC. The rearrangement joins TRBV11-2 to TRBJ1-2, with TRBD1 identical over 9 bases. V lost 6 bases to trimming and J lost 4 bases; unmatched junction nucleotides: 3. Germline V gene sequence: CDR1 SGHAT, CDR2 FQNNGV. This CDR3 is 13 amino acids long. The complete variable domain, with remaining parts taken from reference TRBV11-2 and TRBJ1-2, reads EAGVAQSPRYKIIEKRQSVAFWCNPISGHATLYWYQQILGQGPKLLIQFQNNGVVDDSQLPKDRFSAERLKGVDSTLKIQPAKLEDSAVYLCASRQDRGYGYTFGSGTRLTVV.

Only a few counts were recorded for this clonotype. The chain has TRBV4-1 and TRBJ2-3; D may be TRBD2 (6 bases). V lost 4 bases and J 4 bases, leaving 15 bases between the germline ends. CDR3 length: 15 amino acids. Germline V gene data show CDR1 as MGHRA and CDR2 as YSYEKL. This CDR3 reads CASSRDLRGPDTQYF. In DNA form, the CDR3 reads TGCGCCAGCAGCCGGGACCTGCGGGGCCCAGATACGCAGTATTTT.

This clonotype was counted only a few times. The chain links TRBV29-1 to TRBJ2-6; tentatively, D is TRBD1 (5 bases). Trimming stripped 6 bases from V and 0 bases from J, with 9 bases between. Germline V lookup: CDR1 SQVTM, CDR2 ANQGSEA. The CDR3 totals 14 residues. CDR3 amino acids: CSVPRDSGANVLTF. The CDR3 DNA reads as TGCAGCGTGCCCAGGGACTCTGGGGCCAACGTCCTGACTTTC.

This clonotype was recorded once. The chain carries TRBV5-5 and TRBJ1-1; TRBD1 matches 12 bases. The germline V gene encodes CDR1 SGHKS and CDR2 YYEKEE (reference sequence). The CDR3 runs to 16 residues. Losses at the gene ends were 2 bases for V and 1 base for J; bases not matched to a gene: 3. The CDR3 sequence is CASSFGTGGGNTEAFF. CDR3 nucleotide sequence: TGTGCCAGCAGCTTCGGGACAGGGGGCGGGAACACTGAAGCTTTCTTT. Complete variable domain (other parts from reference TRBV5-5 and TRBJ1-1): DAGVTQSPTHLIKTRGQQVTLRCSPISGHKSVSWYQQVLGQGPQFIFQYYEKEERGRGNFPDRFSARQFPNYSSELNVNALLLGDSALYLCASSFGTGGGNTEAFFGQGTRLTVV.

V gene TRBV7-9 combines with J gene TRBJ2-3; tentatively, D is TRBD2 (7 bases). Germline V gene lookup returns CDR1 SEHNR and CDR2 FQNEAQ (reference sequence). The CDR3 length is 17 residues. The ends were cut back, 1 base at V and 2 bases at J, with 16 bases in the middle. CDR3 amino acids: CASSLGTGRGHTDTQYF. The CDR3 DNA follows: TGTGCCAGCAGCTTAGGAACAGGGAGGGGACACACAGATACGCAGTATTTT.

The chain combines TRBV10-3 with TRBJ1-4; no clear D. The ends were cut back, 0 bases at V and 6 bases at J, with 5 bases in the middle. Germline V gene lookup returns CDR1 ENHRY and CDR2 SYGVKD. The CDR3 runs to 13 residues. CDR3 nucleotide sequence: TGTGCCATCAGTGAGTCGCATTATGAAAAACTGTTTTTT. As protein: CAISESHYEKLFF.

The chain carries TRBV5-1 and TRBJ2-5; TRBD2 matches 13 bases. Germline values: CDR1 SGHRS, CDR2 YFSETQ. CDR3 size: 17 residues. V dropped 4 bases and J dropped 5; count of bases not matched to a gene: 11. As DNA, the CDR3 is TGCGCCAGCAGCAGAAACTCAGGGACTAGCGGGAAGGAGACCCAGTACTTC. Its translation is CASSRNSGTSGKETQYF.

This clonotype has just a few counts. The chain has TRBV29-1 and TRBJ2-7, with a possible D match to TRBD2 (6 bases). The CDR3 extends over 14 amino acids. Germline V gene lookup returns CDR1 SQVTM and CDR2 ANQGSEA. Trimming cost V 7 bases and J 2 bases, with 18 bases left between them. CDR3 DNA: TGCAGCGCAGTAACCGGGACTCCACCCTACGAGCAGTACTTC. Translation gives CSAVTGTPPYEQYF.

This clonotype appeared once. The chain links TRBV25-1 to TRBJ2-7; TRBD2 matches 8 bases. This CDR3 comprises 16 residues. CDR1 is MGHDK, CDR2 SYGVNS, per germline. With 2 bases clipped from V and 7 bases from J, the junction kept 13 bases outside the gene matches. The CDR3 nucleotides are TGTGCCAGCAGTGAACTCAGCGGGAGCTCCTACAATGAGCAGTACTTC. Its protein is CASSELSGSSYNEQYF.

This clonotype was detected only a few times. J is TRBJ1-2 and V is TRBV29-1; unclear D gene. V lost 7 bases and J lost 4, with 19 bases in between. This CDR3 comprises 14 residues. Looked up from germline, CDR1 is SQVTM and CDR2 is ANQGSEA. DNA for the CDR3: TGCAGCGCTTTGGGAGAGCCAAAGTCCTATGGCTACACCTTC. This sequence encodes CSALGEPKSYGYTF.

In nucleotides, the CDR3 is TGTGCCAGCAGTGAAAATAGCGGTCCAAGCTCCTACGAGCAGTACTTC. Its protein is CASSENSGPSSYEQYF. The chain recombines TRBV25-1 with TRBJ2-7, with D tentatively TRBD2 (6 bases). V was trimmed by 2 bases and J by 0 bases, leaving 14 bases between them. The CDR3 is 16 residues long. Germline values: CDR1 MGHDK, CDR2 SYGVNS.

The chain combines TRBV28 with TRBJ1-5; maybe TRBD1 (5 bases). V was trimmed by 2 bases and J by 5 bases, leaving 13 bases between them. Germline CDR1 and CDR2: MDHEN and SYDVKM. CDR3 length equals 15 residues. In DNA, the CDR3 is TGTGCCAGCAGTTTAAGAGGCAGGGAGGATCAGCCCCAGCATTTT. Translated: CASSLRGREDQPQHF.

Here the CDR3 reads CASKPGLAGGRMNTGELFF. CDR3 DNA sequence: TGTGCCAGCAAGCCGGGACTAGCGGGGGGGCGAATGAACACCGGGGAGCTGTTTTTT. This chain links TRBV2 with TRBJ2-2; 16 bases line up with TRBD2. CDR3 length equals 19 residues. The V and J ends lost 7 bases and 1 base, in that order; junction bases with no gene match: 9. Germline V gives CDR1 SNHLY, CDR2 FYNNEI. The whole variable domain, filled in from reference TRBV2 and TRBJ2-2, reads EPEVTQTPSHQVTQMGQEVILRCVPISNHLYFYWYRQILGQKVEFLVSFYNNEISEKSEIFDDQFSVERPDGSNFTLKIRSTKLEDSAMYFCASKPGLAGGRMNTGELFFGEGSRLTVL.